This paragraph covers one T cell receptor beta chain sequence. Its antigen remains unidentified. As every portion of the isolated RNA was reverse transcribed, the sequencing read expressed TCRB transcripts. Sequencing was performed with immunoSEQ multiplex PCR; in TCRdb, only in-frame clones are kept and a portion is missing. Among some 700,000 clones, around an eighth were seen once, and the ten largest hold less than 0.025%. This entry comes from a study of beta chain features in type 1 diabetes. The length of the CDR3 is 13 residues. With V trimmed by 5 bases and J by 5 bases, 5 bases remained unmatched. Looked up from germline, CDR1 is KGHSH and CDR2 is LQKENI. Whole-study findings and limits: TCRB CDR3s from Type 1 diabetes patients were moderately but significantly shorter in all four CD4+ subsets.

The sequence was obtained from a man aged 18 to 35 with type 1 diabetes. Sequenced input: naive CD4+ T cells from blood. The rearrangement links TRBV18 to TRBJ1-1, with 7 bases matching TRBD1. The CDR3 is CASSGQEKTEAFF. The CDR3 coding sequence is TGTGCCAGCTCAGGACAGGAGAAGACTGAAGCTTTCTTT.